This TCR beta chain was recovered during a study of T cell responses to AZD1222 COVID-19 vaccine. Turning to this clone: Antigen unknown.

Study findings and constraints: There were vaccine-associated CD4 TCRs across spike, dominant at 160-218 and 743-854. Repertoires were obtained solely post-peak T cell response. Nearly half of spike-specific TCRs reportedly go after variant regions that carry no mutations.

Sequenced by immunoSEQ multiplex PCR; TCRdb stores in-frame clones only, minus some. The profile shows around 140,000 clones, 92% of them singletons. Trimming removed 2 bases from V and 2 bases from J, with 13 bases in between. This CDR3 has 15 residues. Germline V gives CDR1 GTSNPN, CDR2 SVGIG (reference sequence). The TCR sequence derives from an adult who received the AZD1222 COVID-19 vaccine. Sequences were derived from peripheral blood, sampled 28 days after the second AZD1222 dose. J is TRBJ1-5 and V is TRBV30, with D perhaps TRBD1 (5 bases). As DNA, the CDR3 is TGTGCCTGGAGTTGGGTCAGGGAGGGCAATCAGCCCCAGCATTTT. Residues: CAWSWVREGNQPQHF.